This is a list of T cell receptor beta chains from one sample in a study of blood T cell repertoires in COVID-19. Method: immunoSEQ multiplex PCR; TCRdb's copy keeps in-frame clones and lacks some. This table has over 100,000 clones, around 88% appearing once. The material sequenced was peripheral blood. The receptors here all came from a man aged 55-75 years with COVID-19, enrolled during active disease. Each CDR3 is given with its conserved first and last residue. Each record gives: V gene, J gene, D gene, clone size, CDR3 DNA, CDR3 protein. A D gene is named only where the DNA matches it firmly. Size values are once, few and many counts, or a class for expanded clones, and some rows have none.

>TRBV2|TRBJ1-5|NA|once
TGTGCCAGCATGCGCCAGGGGAATCAGCCCCAGCATTTT
CASMRQGNQPQHF
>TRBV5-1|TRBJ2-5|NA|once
TGCGCCAGCACCCTTTCGTCCTACGGAGGGGAGACCCAGTACTTC
CASTLSSYGGETQYF
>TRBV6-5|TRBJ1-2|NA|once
TGTGCCAGCAGCCTGACAGTTGGGGATGGCTACACCTTC
CASSLTVGDGYTF
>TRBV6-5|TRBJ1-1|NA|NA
TGTGCCAGCAGTTACTCGCCAGATTCGAACACTGAAGCTTTCTTT
CASSYSPDSNTEAFF
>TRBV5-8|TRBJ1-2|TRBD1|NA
TGTGCCAGCAGCTTGGGACAGGGGATGAACTATGGCTACACCTTC
CASSLGQGMNYGYTF
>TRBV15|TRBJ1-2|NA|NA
TGTGCCACCAGCAGTGGGGGCTTTAACTATGGCTACACCTTC
CATSSGGFNYGYTF
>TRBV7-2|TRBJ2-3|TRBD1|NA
TGTGCCAGCAGACAGGACAGGGGTTCGGCAGATACGCAGTATTTT
CASRQDRGSADTQYF
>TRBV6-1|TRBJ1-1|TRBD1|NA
TGTGCCAGCAGTGTACATAGGTGGGGACAGGTCGAACAGAACACTGAAGCTTTCTTT
CASSVHRWGQVEQNTEAFF
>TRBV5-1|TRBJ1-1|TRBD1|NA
TGCGCCAGCAGCCCTGGGACAGCGGGCACTGAAGCTTTCTTT
CASSPGTAGTEAFF
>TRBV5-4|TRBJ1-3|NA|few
TGTGCCAGCAGCCTGGACAGCTCTGGAAACACCATATATTTT
CASSLDSSGNTIYF
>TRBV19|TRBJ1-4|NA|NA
TGTGCCAGTAGTATATACGGTGAAAAACTGTTTTTT
CASSIYGEKLFF
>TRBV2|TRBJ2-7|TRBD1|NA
TGTGCCAGCAGTGTGGACAGGGGACCCTACGAGCAGTACTTC
CASSVDRGPYEQYF
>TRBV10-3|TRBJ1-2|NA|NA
TGTGCCATCTTTAACGGGAGTTGGGGCTACACCTTC
CAIFNGSWGYTF
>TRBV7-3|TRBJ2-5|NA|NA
TGTGCCAGCAGCTTAATGCAGAAGGAGACCCAGTACTTC
CASSLMQKETQYF
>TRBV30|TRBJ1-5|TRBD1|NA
TGTGCCGGGGGACAGGGCCCAACTGGGCCCCAGCATTTT
CAGGQGPTGPQHF
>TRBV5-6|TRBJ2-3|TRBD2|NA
TGTGCCAGCAGGTACGAGCGGGGAAGCACAGATACGCAGTATTTT
CASRYERGSTDTQYF
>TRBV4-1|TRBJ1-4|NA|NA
TGCGCCAGCAGCCAAGATCAGGGTAGGAGTTGGGTGGCAAAACTGTTTTTT
CASSQDQGRSWVAKLFF
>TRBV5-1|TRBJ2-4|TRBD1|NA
TGCGCCAGCAGCTTGGGGGACAGCAAAAACATTCAGTACTTC
CASSLGDSKNIQYF
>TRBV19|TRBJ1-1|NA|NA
TGTGCCAGTAGTAAGATATCAGGGCCGAACACTGAAGCTTTCTTT
CASSKISGPNTEAFF
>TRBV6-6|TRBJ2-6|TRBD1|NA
TGTGCCAGCAGTCTTAACAGGGGACCTGGGGCCAACGTCCTGACTTTC
CASSLNRGPGANVLTF
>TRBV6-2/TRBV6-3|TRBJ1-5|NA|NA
TGTGCCAGCAGTTACTCGATTCGGGGAGCGGGAAATAGGCCCCAGCATTTT
CASSYSIRGAGNRPQHF
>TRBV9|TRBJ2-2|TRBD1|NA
TGTGCCAGCAGCGGGAGGGGACAGGGGTCTGGGGAGCTGTTTTTT
CASSGRGQGSGELFF
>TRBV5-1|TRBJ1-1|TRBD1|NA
TGCGCCAGCAGCGAGGACAGGGGCACTGAAGCTTTCTTT
CASSEDRGTEAFF
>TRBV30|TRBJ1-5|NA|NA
TGTGCCTGGAGTATCCAGAAAAATCAGCCCCAGCATTTT
CAWSIQKNQPQHF
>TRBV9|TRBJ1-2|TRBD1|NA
TGTGCCAGCAGCGCCGGACAGGGGGGGGTCAGTGGCTACACCTTC
CASSAGQGGVSGYTF
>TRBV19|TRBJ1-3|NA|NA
TGTGCCAGTACTCAATCCGCGGGGGGAAACACCATATATTTT
CASTQSAGGNTIYF
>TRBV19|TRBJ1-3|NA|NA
TGTGCCAGTAGTAGACAGACGAACTCTGGAAACACCATATATTTT
CASSRQTNSGNTIYF
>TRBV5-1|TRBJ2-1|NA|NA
TGCGCCAGCAGCTTTAGAACAGCTAATGAGCAGTTCTTC
CASSFRTANEQFF
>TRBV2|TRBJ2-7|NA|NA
TGTGCCAGCAACCTCGAACAGGGCTCCTACGAGCAGTACTTC
CASNLEQGSYEQYF